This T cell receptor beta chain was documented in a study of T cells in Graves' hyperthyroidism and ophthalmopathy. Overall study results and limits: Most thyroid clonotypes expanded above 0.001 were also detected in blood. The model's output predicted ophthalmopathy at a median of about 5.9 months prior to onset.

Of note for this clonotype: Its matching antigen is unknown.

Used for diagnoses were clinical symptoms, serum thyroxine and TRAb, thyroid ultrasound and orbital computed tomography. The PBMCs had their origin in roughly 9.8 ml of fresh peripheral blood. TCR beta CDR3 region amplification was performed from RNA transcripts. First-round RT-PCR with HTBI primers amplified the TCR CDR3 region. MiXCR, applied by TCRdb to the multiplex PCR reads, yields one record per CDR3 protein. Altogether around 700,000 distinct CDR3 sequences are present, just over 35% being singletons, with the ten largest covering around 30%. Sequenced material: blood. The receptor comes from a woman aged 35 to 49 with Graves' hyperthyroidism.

CDR3 loop: CASSLRGNGGETQYF. In nucleotides, the CDR3 is TGTGCCAGCAGCTTGAGAGGGAACGGGGGAGAGACCCAGTACTTC. The chain uses TRBV5-6 and TRBJ2-5; possible D gene TRBD2, 6 bases. The ends were cut back, 1 base at V and 4 bases at J, with 14 bases in the middle. This CDR3 region has 15 residues. Looked up from germline, CDR1 is SGHDT and CDR2 is YYEEEE. Using reference TRBV5-6 and TRBJ2-5 for the parts outside the CDR3, the full variable domain is DAGVTQSPTHLIKTRGQQVTLRCSPKSGHDTVSWYQQALGQGPQFIFQYYEEEERQRGNFPDRFSGHQFPNYSSELNVNALLLGDSALYLCASSLRGNGGETQYFGPGTRLLVL.